This T cell receptor beta chain was sequenced during a study of blood T cell repertoires in COVID-19. Overall study: There were acute and convalescent COVID-19 samples, and they came from the United States, Italy and Spain. Nucleic acid was either cDNA or gDNA, and it came from T cells, B-cell-depleted T cells, or PBMCs.

Germline loops: CDR1 LGHDT, CDR2 YNNKEL (reference sequence). The V end was cut by 1 base, the J end by 1 base, with 10 bases between. The CDR3 is made up of 15 amino acids. The assay was immunoSEQ multiplex PCR, and TCRdb's table has in-frame clones only and misses some. The sample has tens of thousands of clones; 79% are singletons. What was sequenced was peripheral blood. The TCR was taken from a man in his fifties or sixties with active or convalescent COVID-19. The chain couples TRBV3-1 (or the pseudogene TRBV3-2) to TRBJ1-1, with D possibly being TRBD1 (6 bases). CDR3 DNA: TGTGCCAGCAGCCAAGTGACACAGGGGAACACTGAAGCTTTCTTT. Its translation is CASSQVTQGNTEAFF.